This entry lists 22 T cell receptor beta chains sequenced from one sample in a study of T cell changes during pregnancy in multiple sclerosis. Measured with immunoSEQ multiplex PCR; TCRdb has only the in-frame clones, and not every one. The sample has tens of thousands of clones, about 92% seen once. Sample: peripheral blood, taken after pregnancy. These TCRs come from a female donor with multiple sclerosis, enrolled in a pregnancy study.

The V call is TRBV5-1, the J call TRBJ2-1; D is undetermined. V gave up 0 bases and J gave up 5 bases, with 6 bases separating them. The length of the CDR3 is 13 residues. Germline V gene lookup returns CDR1 SGHRS and CDR2 YFSETQ. The chain's CDR3 is CASSLVSDNEQFF. The DNA of the CDR3 is TGCGCCAGCAGCTTGGTTTCTGACAATGAGCAGTTCTTC.

The rearrangement joins TRBV25-1 to TRBJ2-5; D may be TRBD1 (5 bases). This CDR3 spans 18 amino acids. Germline V gives CDR1 MGHDK, CDR2 SYGVNS. V was cut by 4 bases and J by 0 bases, with 21 bases left in between. The CDR3 DNA reads as TGTGCCAGCAGTGGACGACAGACTTACTCTTTGTACCAAGAGACCCAGTACTTC. Protein: CASSGRQTYSLYQETQYF.

This chain's CDR3 is CASSFRGAGVGDTQYF. The CDR3, as DNA: TGTGCCAGCAGTTTCCGTGGAGCGGGAGTGGGAGATACGCAGTATTTT. The chain combines TRBV27 with TRBJ2-3, with 8 bases aligning to TRBD2. Germline CDR1 and CDR2: MNHEY and SMNVEV (reference sequence). Losses at the gene ends were 3 bases for V and 5 bases for J; bases not matched to a gene: 10. CDR3 length: 16 amino acids.

This chain uses TRBV15 with TRBJ2-4; a possible D gene is TRBD2 (5 bases). This CDR3 is built from 20 residues. The germline gives CDR1 LNHNV, CDR2 YYDKDF (reference sequence). Trimming stripped 5 bases from V and 0 bases from J, with 26 bases between. CDR3 nucleotide sequence: TGTGCCACCAGCTCAGCAGAAGAGGGAGCCGGTCCCCTAGCCAAAAACATTCAGTACTTC. Its protein product is CATSSAEEGAGPLAKNIQYF.

The V and J genes are TRBV4-1 and TRBJ2-3; D unresolved. Germline CDR1 reads MGHRA; CDR2 reads YSYEKL. Trimming left V 4 bases short and J 3 bases short, with 17 bases between. This CDR3 region has 16 residues. The CDR3 sequence: CASSPTTAARTDTQYF. For the CDR3, the DNA is TGCGCCAGCAGCCCGACCACGGCGGCCCGGACAGATACGCAGTATTTT.

The rearrangement uses TRBV30 and TRBJ1-5; 8 bases line up with TRBD1. CDR1 and CDR2 (germline): GTSNPN, SVGIG (reference sequence). This CDR3 is 15 amino acids long. V was clipped by 2 bases and J by 2 bases; unmatched bases: 5. CDR3 nucleotide sequence: TGTGCCTGGAGTATGACAGGGGACGGCAATCAGCCCCAGCATTTT. Translating it yields CAWSMTGDGNQPQHF.

V and J are TRBV30 and TRBJ2-2; TRBD2 agrees at 14 bases. The CDR3 is made up of 16 amino acids. Trimming removed 3 bases from V and 12 bases from J; junction bases left unmatched: 12. Germline V gene data show CDR1 as GTSNPN and CDR2 as SVGIG (reference sequence). This CDR3 is CAWSERLAGGLLKLFF. As DNA, the CDR3 is TGTGCCTGGAGCGAGAGACTAGCGGGAGGGCTCTTGAAGCTGTTTTTT.

This chain uses TRBV7-9 with TRBJ2-1; the D gene is possibly TRBD2 (6 bases). V lost 1 base and J 6 bases, leaving 22 bases between the germline ends. This CDR3 is 18 amino acids long. Per germline, CDR1 SEHNR and CDR2 FQNEAQ (reference sequence). CDR3: CASSLVWGGALGFNEQFF. The CDR3, as DNA: TGTGCCAGCAGCTTAGTGTGGGGCGGGGCCCTCGGCTTCAATGAGCAGTTCTTC.

The CDR3 bases are TGTGCCAGCACCCTCTCGGGAGCAACGGGAGAGACCCAGTACTTC. Translating gives CASTLSGATGETQYF. The rearrangement uses TRBV6-5 and TRBJ2-5, with D maybe TRBD2 (6 bases). The CDR3 sequence is 15 residues long. Trimming removed 7 bases from V and 4 bases from J, with 19 bases in between. Germline CDR1 reads MNHEY; CDR2 reads SVGAGI.

The chain couples TRBV7-2 to TRBJ1-5; D possibly corresponds to TRBD1 (5 bases). This CDR3 spans 14 amino acids. The V and J ends lost 5 bases and 10 bases respectively, with 18 bases between them. Germline CDR1 SGHTA, CDR2 FQGNSA. The CDR3 region has the DNA TGTGCCAGCAGCCCCGGGGGGGGTGTTGGCCCCCAGCATTTT. Its protein is CASSPGGGVGPQHF.

The chain joins TRBV7-9 to TRBJ2-6; D unclear. Between the trimmed V and J ends, which lost 5 bases and 0 bases, there was a span of 5 bases. Germline CDR1 is SEHNR and CDR2 is FQNEAQ (reference sequence). CDR3 length equals 14 residues. The CDR3: CASSDNSGANVLTF. The CDR3, as DNA: TGTGCCAGCAGCGACAACTCTGGGGCCAACGTCCTGACTTTC.

The V call is TRBV9, the J call TRBJ1-1, with TRBD1 matching 8 bases. Trimming removed 2 bases from V and 0 bases from J; junction bases left unmatched: 6. This CDR3 has 16 amino acids. Germline V gene data show CDR1 as SGDLS and CDR2 as YYNGEE. The CDR3 loop reads CASSVGTGPMNTEAFF. CDR3 in DNA: TGTGCCAGCAGCGTCGGGACAGGACCAATGAACACTGAAGCTTTCTTT. The full variable domain, in which reference TRBV9 and TRBJ1-1 provide the parts outside the CDR3, is DSGVTQTPKHLITATGQRVTLRCSPRSGDLSVYWYQQSLDQGLQFLIQYYNGEERAKGNILERFSAQQFPDLHSELNLSSLELGDSALYFCASSVGTGPMNTEAFFGQGTRLTVV.

This chain links TRBV6-6 with TRBJ2-3, with 8 bases matching TRBD1. CDR3 length equals 15 residues. V shed 3 bases and J 3 bases; nucleotides not matched to a gene: 5. The V gene's germline CDR1 is MNHNY and CDR2 SVGAGI (reference sequence). CDR3 sequence: CASSYRTGLTDTQYF. In DNA, the CDR3 is TGTGCCAGCAGTTATAGGACAGGGTTGACAGATACGCAGTATTTT.

The chain joins TRBV11-2 to TRBJ1-2, with TRBD1 matching over 10 bases. V lost 6 bases to trimming and J lost 3 bases; unmatched junction nucleotides: 10. CDR3 length equals 16 residues. Germline CDR1 is SGHAT and CDR2 is FQNNGV. This CDR3 is CASSPGQGYNYYGYTF. CDR3 bases: TGTGCCAGCAGTCCGGGACAGGGGTACAACTACTATGGCTACACCTTC.

In this sample, this clone turned up once. The rearrangement links TRBV19 to TRBJ2-3, with TRBD2 matching over 10 bases. The V and J ends lost 2 bases and 4 bases, in that order; junction bases with no gene match: 9. The CDR3 has 17 residues. CDR1 and CDR2 from the germline V gene are LNHDA and SQIVND (reference sequence). As DNA, the CDR3 is TGTGCCAGTAGTATAATATGGGCTAGCGGGAGTGCAGATACGCAGTATTTT. This encodes CASSIIWASGSADTQYF.

The chain combines TRBV6-1 with TRBJ2-7, with 9 positions matching TRBD2. Germline CDR1 MNHNS, CDR2 SASEGT. The CDR3 length is 12 residues. V was clipped by 10 bases and J by 7 bases; unmatched bases: 8. CDR3 sequence (DNA): TGTGCCACGCGGGGACTAGCCCGGGAGCAGTACTTC. Its translation: CATRGLAREQYF.

A note on this clone: The identical CDR3 is also encoded by other nucleotide sequences in the sample. This chain links TRBV5-1 with TRBJ2-7; unclear D gene. The germline V and J ends were trimmed by 5 bases and 3 bases, with 15 bases remaining between them. Germline assignment: CDR1 SGHRS and CDR2 YFSETQ. This CDR3 has 14 amino acids. CDR3 sequence reads: CASSSTPESYEQYF. DNA of the CDR3: TGCGCCAGCAGTTCGACTCCAGAGAGCTACGAGCAGTACTTC.

CDR3 sequence reads: CASSESSDRGQSGYTF. DNA of the CDR3: TGTGCCAGCAGTGAAAGTAGTGACAGGGGCCAGAGTGGCTACACCTTC. This sequence joins TRBV2 and TRBJ1-2, with 8 bases that match TRBD1. The V gene's germline CDR1 is SNHLY and CDR2 FYNNEI. The ends lost 2 bases at V and 7 bases at J; junction bases unmatched: 12. This CDR3 is 16 amino acids long.

The chain has TRBV19 and TRBJ2-7; a possible D gene is TRBD2 (5 bases). The CDR3 sequence is 13 residues long. From germline, CDR1 is LNHDA and CDR2 SQIVND (reference sequence). Trimming cost V 7 bases and J 2 bases, with 12 bases left between them. CDR3 sequence (DNA): TGTGCCAGTAACGGGGTGAACCCCTACGAGCAGTACTTC. Translating gives CASNGVNPYEQYF. The full variable domain, its missing parts supplied by reference TRBV19 and TRBJ2-7, is DGGITQSPKYLFRKEGQNVTLSCEQNLNHDAMYWYRQDPGQGLRLIYYSQIVNDFQKGDIAEGYSVSREKKESFPLTVTSAQKNPTAFYLCASNGVNPYEQYFGPGTRLTVT.

V and J are TRBV19 and TRBJ2-1; the D gene is possibly TRBD1 (5 bases). Germline V gene sequence: CDR1 LNHDA, CDR2 SQIVND (reference sequence). The CDR3 length is 14 residues. Trimming removed 5 bases from V and 3 bases from J, with 11 bases in between. The CDR3 protein is CASSAQGVYNEQFF. The DNA of the CDR3 is TGTGCCAGTAGTGCGCAGGGCGTCTACAATGAGCAGTTCTTC.

This chain uses TRBV25-1 with TRBJ1-1; no firm D call. The CDR3 sequence is 11 residues long. From germline, CDR1 is MGHDK and CDR2 SYGVNS. With 7 bases removed from V and 2 bases from J, the gap between germline ends came to 5 bases. The DNA of the CDR3 is TGTGCCAGCACAACAAACACTGAAGCTTTCTTT. Its translation is CASTTNTEAFF.

The rearrangement uses TRBV28 and TRBJ2-3; 15 positions agree with TRBD2. The junction had 9 bases not matched to a gene; V was cut back by 8 bases and J by 6 bases. Per the germline V gene, CDR1 is MDHEN and CDR2 is SYDVKM. This CDR3 contains 16 residues. CDR3: CASPPGLAGGGDTQYF. CDR3 DNA: TGTGCCAGCCCACCGGGACTAGCGGGAGGTGGGGATACGCAGTATTTT. The entire variable domain, with the rest obtained from reference TRBV28 and TRBJ2-3, is as follows: DVKVTQSSRYLVKRTGEKVFLECVQDMDHENMFWYRQDPGLGLRLIYFSYDVKMKEKGDIPEGYSVSREKKERFSLILESASTNQTSMYLCASPPGLAGGGDTQYFGPGTRLTVL.